What follows is one TCR beta chain and its context. The record originates from a study of cytomegalovirus exposure and HLA in healthy donors. In germline, CDR1 is SGDLS, CDR2 YYNGEE. Deletions cut 0 bases from V and 5 bases from J, with 19 bases between. The CDR3 runs 17 residues. Amplification used 60 Vbeta primers and 13 Jbeta primers. Sequenced by immunoSEQ multiplex PCR; TCRdb stores in-frame clones only, minus some. Of about 94,000 clones listed, 81% are singletons. Sequencing used PBMCs. The genes are TRBV9 and TRBJ2-3; TRBD2 is a possible D gene (6 bases). This clonotype originated in a human donor in good health. The CDR3 spells CASSVAPSLAGGDTQYF. CDR3 DNA: TGTGCCAGCAGCGTAGCCCCCTCCTTGGCCGGGGGAGATACGCAGTATTTT. The variable domain in full, completed from reference TRBV9 and TRBJ2-3, reads DSGVTQTPKHLITATGQRVTLRCSPRSGDLSVYWYQQSLDQGLQFLIQYYNGEERAKGNILERFSAQQFPDLHSELNLSSLELGDSALYFCASSVAPSLAGGDTQYFGPGTRLTVL.